This TCR beta chain was retrieved from a study of blood T cell repertoires in COVID-19. About the study: Samples representing acute and convalescent COVID-19 were sourced from the United States, Italy and Spain. T cells, B-cell-depleted T cells, or PBMCs supplied cDNA or gDNA.

Per the study methods: Nucleated cell counts were estimated from reference gene primer amplification. TCRdb's table, derived via immunoSEQ multiplex PCR, lists solely in-frame clones and lacks some. That table gives V, J and clone size, and the DNA gave D and trimming. In the table there are roughly 69,000 clones, over 60% of which are singletons. V lost 1 base and J lost 1; bases outside the gene matches: 4. Germline V CDR1 and CDR2: LGHNA, YSLEER. This CDR3 has 16 residues. Sequencing input: peripheral blood. This receptor was obtained from a human donor in a cohort sampled during active COVID-19. J is TRBJ2-5 and V is TRBV4-3; 9 bases line up with TRBD2. CDR3 loop: CASSQGNSGGQETQYF. The CDR3 DNA reads TGCGCCAGCAGCCAAGGGAATAGCGGGGGCCAAGAGACCCAGTACTTC.